This TCR beta chain was found in a study of CD8+ T cells in alopecia areata. Study details: A 6-month off-drug phase came after tofacitinib, which had lasted 6 to 18 months. General study results and limits: Many of the expanded lesional clones endured in scalp and blood while on tofacitinib. Affected scalp, especially in alopecia totalis/universalis, had a higher clonality than normal scalp did. Scalp clonality decreased significantly with tofacitinib, and so did expanded CD8+ clones among the top 100.

RNA was extracted and reverse transcribed into cDNA as the sequencing template. Sequencing was performed with immunoSEQ multiplex PCR; in TCRdb, only in-frame clones are kept and a portion is missing. The sample carries fewer than 250,000 clones, around two fifths recorded once. The sample holds a few counts of this clone. No antigen is known for it. CDR3 size: 12 residues. The germline gives CDR1 SNHLY, CDR2 FYNNEI. The V end was cut by 7 bases, the J end by 6 bases, with 10 bases between. Treatment defined: oral pan-JAK inhibitor, 5-10 mg twice daily. This receptor was identified in a human donor with alopecia areata. Specimen: CD4+ T cells sorted from blood, collected at week 34, from a patient treated with tofacitinib. The chain couples TRBV2 to TRBJ2-4; weak D call: TRBD2 (6 bases). CDR3 amino acids: CASTAGRNIQYF. The CDR3, as DNA: TGTGCCAGCACAGCGGGTAGAAACATTCAGTACTTC.